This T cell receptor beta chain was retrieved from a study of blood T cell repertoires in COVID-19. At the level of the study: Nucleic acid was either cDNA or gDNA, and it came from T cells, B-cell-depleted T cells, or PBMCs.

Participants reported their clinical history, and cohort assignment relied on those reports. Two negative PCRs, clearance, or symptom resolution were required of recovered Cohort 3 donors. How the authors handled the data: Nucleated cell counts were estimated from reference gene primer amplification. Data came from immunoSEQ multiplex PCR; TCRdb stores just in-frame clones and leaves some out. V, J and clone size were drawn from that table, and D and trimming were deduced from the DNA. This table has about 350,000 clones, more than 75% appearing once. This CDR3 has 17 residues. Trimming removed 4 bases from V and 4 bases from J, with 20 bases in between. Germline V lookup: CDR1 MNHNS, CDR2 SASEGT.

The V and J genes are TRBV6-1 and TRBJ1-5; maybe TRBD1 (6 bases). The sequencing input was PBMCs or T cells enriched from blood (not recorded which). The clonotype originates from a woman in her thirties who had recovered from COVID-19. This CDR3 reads CASSGGQTEWRNQPQHF. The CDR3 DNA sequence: TGTGCCAGCAGTGGAGGACAGACCGAATGGAGGAATCAGCCCCAGCATTTT.